The 12 T cell receptor beta chains given below trace back to one sample, sequenced in a study of blood T cells in healthy people across ages. PCR was performed a second time for about 6 to 12 cycles using a sample-barcoded 5' primer and a J-beta primer mix. TCRdb processed the 5' RACE reads anew with MiXCR; each CDR3 protein has one entry. The profile shows approximately 800,000 distinct CDR3 sequences, 35% to 40% of them singletons. The specimen was blood. Source of these receptors: a man aged 18 to 29 in good health.

V gene TRBV20-1 combines with J gene TRBJ2-5, with TRBD1 matching 8 bases. Trimming at V came to 3 bases and at J to 11 bases, leaving 14 bases not matched to a gene. This CDR3 is built from 14 residues. Germline V gene lookup returns CDR1 DFQATT and CDR2 SNEGSKA (reference sequence). CDR3 nucleotide sequence: TGCAGTGCTAGCCGGGACAGGCTTGTTGATGAGCAGTACTTC. Translating gives CSASRDRLVDEQYF.

The chain carries TRBV5-1 and TRBJ2-5; D possibly corresponds to TRBD2 (6 bases). In germline, CDR1 is SGHRS, CDR2 YFSETQ. V lost 0 bases to trimming and J lost 7 bases, with 19 bases between them. This CDR3 has 16 amino acids. The CDR3 DNA follows: TGCGCCAGCAGCTTGGGTTCGGCGGGGCTCCTGGGGACCCAGTACTTC. It yields the protein CASSLGSAGLLGTQYF.

With respect to this clonotype: One base away lies a much larger clone, so this may be a sequencing read error. This sequence joins TRBV20-1 and TRBJ2-1, with no clear D. CDR3 size: 13 residues. Trimming cost V 6 bases and J 3 bases, with 12 bases left between them. Germline loops: CDR1 DFQATT, CDR2 SNEGSKA (reference sequence). As DNA, the CDR3 is TGCAGTGCGGACCGTGGCGGCTACAATGAGCAGTTCTTC. The encoded protein is CSADRGGYNEQFF.

The chain uses TRBV2 and TRBJ1-1; TRBD1 matches 7 bases. V trimming: 8 bases; J trimming: 0 bases; junction bases outside the gene matches: 3. The CDR3 runs 13 residues. Germline V CDR1 and CDR2: SNHLY, FYNNEI. The CDR3 bases are TGTGCCAGCCTGGGACAGCTGAACACTGAAGCTTTCTTT. Its translation: CASLGQLNTEAFF.

CDR3 sequence reads: CSASWHPNYGYTF. CDR3 DNA: TGCAGTGCGAGTTGGCATCCGAACTATGGCTACACCTTC. The gene calls are TRBV20-1 and TRBJ1-2; D is undetermined. Germline CDR1 is DFQATT and CDR2 is SNEGSKA (reference sequence). The CDR3 consists of 13 residues. V lost 6 bases, J lost 2 bases, and 13 bases lay in between.

This clonotype has more than one count but fewer than ten. The chain links TRBV4-2 to TRBJ2-5, with TRBD2 matching 13 bases. The CDR3 totals 16 residues. The V gene's germline CDR1 is LGHNA and CDR2 YNFKEQ. The V and J ends lost 3 bases and 4 bases, in that order; junction bases with no gene match: 5. The DNA of the CDR3 is TGTGCCAGCAGCCACCCAGGACTAGCGGGGGTAGAGACCCAGTACTTC. Encoded protein: CASSHPGLAGVETQYF.

The rearrangement joins TRBV7-2 to TRBJ2-5; 9 bases map to TRBD2. The CDR3 is 16 residues long. V trimming: 3 bases; J trimming: 5 bases; junction bases outside the gene matches: 10. Germline V lookup: CDR1 SGHTA, CDR2 FQGNSA. The CDR3 DNA reads as TGTGCCAGCAGCTTCTTCGGGCGGGAGGGCCGGGAGACCCAGTACTTC. This gives the protein CASSFFGREGRETQYF.

This clonotype occurred many times. The chain joins TRBV20-1 to TRBJ2-3; weak D call: TRBD2 (5 bases). The CDR3 totals 13 residues. The V gene lost 5 bases and the J gene lost 2 bases, with 11 bases spanning the gap. CDR1 is DFQATT and CDR2 is SNEGSKA in the germline V gene (reference sequence). The CDR3 protein is CSAERTFTDTQYF. The CDR3 DNA is TGCAGTGCTGAGCGGACCTTCACAGATACGCAGTATTTT.

This clonotype turned up a few times. The chain has TRBV27 and TRBJ1-1; 8 bases are shared with TRBD1. CDR3 length: 17 residues. Unmatched junction bases numbered 8, after V lost 1 base and J lost 1 base. Germline-derived CDR1 and CDR2 are MNHEY and SMNVEV (reference sequence). In nucleotides, the CDR3 is TGTGCCAGCAGTTTATTAGGCAGGGGGCTTTCGAACACTGAAGCTTTCTTT. It specifies CASSLLGRGLSNTEAFF.

This clonotype was seen only a few times. The chain employs TRBV5-1 and TRBJ2-5; D is possibly TRBD2 (6 bases). The V end lost 4 bases, the J end lost 3 bases, and 16 bases lay between the germline ends. The CDR3 is 15 amino acids. Germline V lookup: CDR1 SGHRS, CDR2 YFSETQ. The chain's CDR3 is CASSPIPAGKETQYF. CDR3 DNA: TGCGCCAGCAGCCCAATTCCGGCGGGGAAAGAGACCCAGTACTTC.

V usage is TRBV10-2 and J usage is TRBJ2-7; D is possibly TRBD1 (6 bases). CDR3 length: 15 residues. Germline CDR1 and CDR2: WSHSY and SAAADI. V was shortened by 5 bases and J by 0 bases, with 14 bases between the two germline ends. The CDR3 reads CASSWDKQSSYEQYF. In nucleotides, the CDR3 is TGCGCCAGCAGTTGGGACAAGCAAAGCTCCTACGAGCAGTACTTC.

The chain recombines TRBV12-3 or TRBV12-4 with TRBJ2-1; D is unresolved. The ends were cut back, 5 bases at V and 3 bases at J, with 5 bases in the middle. There are 12 residues in the CDR3. CDR3 bases: TGTGCCAGCAGTACGGACTACAATGAGCAGTTCTTC. Protein product: CASSTDYNEQFF.